The clone carrying this T cell receptor (beta chain) was seen only once. Produced via immunoSEQ multiplex PCR; TCRdb's table is partial and in-frame only. The repertoire has about 49,000 clones, more than 75% of them found once; the top ten carry 2.1%. Germline V CDR1 and CDR2: SGHRS, YFSETQ. This CDR3 spans 13 amino acids. With 0 bases removed from V and 0 bases from J, the gap between germline ends came to 3 bases. This sample was included in a study of blood T cell repertoires in COVID-19. The chain recombines TRBV5-1 with TRBJ1-1; no clear D. Sequenced sample: peripheral blood. This clonotype was obtained from an elderly woman with COVID-19, enrolled during active disease. CDR3 loop: CASSLGMNTEAFF. Here the CDR3 DNA reads TGCGCCAGCAGCTTGGGTATGAACACTGAAGCTTTCTTT.